These 30 T cell receptor beta chains were all obtained from the same sample, sequenced in a study of blood T cell repertoires in COVID-19. TCRdb's copy holds only in-frame clones and misses some; the assay was immunoSEQ multiplex PCR. This sample has 150,000 to 180,000 clones, with around 84% found just once. Sequenced material: peripheral blood. All receptors come from a man older than 75 with acute or convalescent COVID-19.

V gene TRBV7-3 combines with J gene TRBJ1-1; D gene unclear. The CDR3 is made up of 13 amino acids. Germline V gives CDR1 SGHTA, CDR2 FQGTGA. Between the trimmed V and J ends, which lost 2 bases and 1 base, there was a span of 5 bases. The CDR3 loop reads CASSLQENTEAFF. CDR3 DNA: TGTGCCAGCAGCTTACAGGAGAACACTGAAGCTTTCTTT.

The J gene is TRBJ2-2, the V gene TRBV5-4, with D tentatively TRBD2 (6 bases). V lost 0 bases and J lost 4, with 13 bases in between. Germline CDR1 is SGHNT and CDR2 is YYREEE (reference sequence). This CDR3 is built from 16 residues. CDR3 region: CASSLGGTARTGELFF. The CDR3 DNA follows: TGTGCCAGCAGCTTGGGGGGGACTGCGCGCACCGGGGAGCTGTTTTTT.

The chain combines TRBV4-3 with TRBJ2-2; no definite D call. This CDR3 is built from 13 residues. The V gene lost 1 base and the J gene lost 3 bases, with 3 bases spanning the gap. From germline, CDR1 is LGHNA and CDR2 YSLEER. The CDR3 nucleotides read TGCGCCAGCAGCCAAGCGGACACCGGGGAGCTGTTTTTT. This encodes CASSQADTGELFF.

This clone was detected ten times or more. The CDR3 is CASRAGGGSYEQYV. The CDR3 DNA follows: TGCGCCAGCAGGGCGGGGGGAGGCTCCTACGAGCAGTACGTC. The chain couples TRBV10-2 to TRBJ2-7; 8 bases map to TRBD2. Germline assignment: CDR1 WSHSY and CDR2 SAAADI. Trimming cost V 6 bases and J 0 bases; bases outside gene matches: 4. The CDR3 is made up of 14 amino acids.

J is TRBJ1-6 and V is TRBV6-5; 10 nucleotides align to TRBD1. With 11 bases clipped from V and 9 bases from J, the junction kept 10 bases outside the gene matches. The germline V gene encodes CDR1 MNHEY and CDR2 SVGAGI. CDR3 size: 14 residues. The CDR3 region is CAGGTGVRGSPLHF. In DNA form, the CDR3 reads TGTGCCGGGGGGACAGGGGTGCGGGGTTCACCCCTCCACTTT.

This clone was observed a few times. An end of the junction does not agree with germline; a read error may underlie this. CDR3 nucleotides: TGTGCCAGCAGCTCACCTCGCGGTAGTCGCGCCTTC. This encodes CASSSPRGSRAF. J is TRBJ1-2 and V is TRBV5-6; D uncertain. The CDR3 is made up of 12 amino acids. Germline V gene sequence: CDR1 SGHDT, CDR2 YYEEEE. Variable domain in full (rest from reference TRBV5-6 and TRBJ1-2): DAGVTQSPTHLIKTRGQQVTLRCSPKSGHDTVSWYQQALGQGPQFIFQYYEEEERQRGNFPDRFSGHQFPNYSSELNVNALLLGDSALYLCASSSPRGSRAFGSGTRLTVV.

This clone was picked up one time. This chain uses TRBV11-3 with TRBJ2-1, with D possibly being TRBD1 (5 bases). V shed 5 bases and J shed 3 bases, with 14 bases lying between them. CDR3 length: 15 amino acids. Per the germline V gene, CDR1 is SGHNT and CDR2 is YENEEA. Here the CDR3 reads CASSLTDTLYNEQFF. The CDR3 DNA sequence: TGTGCCAGCAGCCTTACGGACACTCTCTACAATGAGCAGTTCTTC.

The rearrangement uses TRBV18 and TRBJ2-2; TRBD2 aligns across 8 bases. CDR3 length: 17 amino acids. Unmatched junction bases numbered 3, after V lost 0 bases and J lost 0 bases. Germline CDR1 reads KGHSH; CDR2 reads LQKENI. CDR3 coding DNA: TGTGCCAGCTCACCACCGCGGGGGGCCTCGAACACCGGGGAGCTGTTTTTT. This encodes CASSPPRGASNTGELFF.

The CDR3 sequence is CASSLQGAELFF. CDR3 in DNA: TGTGCCAGCTCACTGCAGGGGGCTGAACTGTTTTTT. The chain uses TRBV18 and TRBJ1-4, with 8 bases fitting TRBD1. The CDR3 has 12 amino acids. The V and J ends lost 4 bases and 12 bases, in that order; junction bases with no gene match: 4. In germline, CDR1 is KGHSH, CDR2 LQKENI. Using reference TRBV18 and TRBJ1-4 for the parts outside the CDR3, the full variable domain is NAGVMQNPRHLVRRRGQEARLRCSPMKGHSHVYWYRQLPEEGLKFMVYLQKENIIDESGMPKERFSAEFPKEGPSILRIQQVVRGDSAAYFCASSLQGAELFFGSGTQLSVL.

The CDR3 loop is CASSFALGQGPRGTF. The CDR3 coding sequence is TGCGCCAGCAGCTTTGCCCTAGGACAGGGGCCTCGTGGGACCTTC. The rearrangement uses TRBV5-1 and TRBJ1-2; 9 nucleotides align to TRBD1. The CDR3 runs to 15 residues. The ends lost 2 bases at V and 14 bases at J; junction bases unmatched: 16. Germline CDR1 reads SGHRS; CDR2 reads YFSETQ.

The chain uses TRBV24-1 and TRBJ2-3; TRBD2 matches at 9 bases. In germline, CDR1 is KGHDR, CDR2 SFDVKD. The CDR3 is made up of 16 amino acids. V lost 3 bases and J lost 0; bases outside the gene matches: 3. CDR3 nucleotides: TGTGCCACCAGTGATCCGACTAGCGGTAGCACAGATACGCAGTATTTT. It encodes CATSDPTSGSTDTQYF.

V and J are TRBV19 and TRBJ2-7; D is uncertain. The germline V gene encodes CDR1 LNHDA and CDR2 SQIVND (reference sequence). The CDR3 is 14 residues long. Trimming took off 11 bases at V and 5 bases at J, with 22 bases between the two ends. Here the CDR3 DNA reads TGTGCCCGCCACCCGTGGCAGGCATGCCACGAGCAGTACTTC. Protein sequence: CARHPWQACHEQYF.

The J gene is TRBJ2-3, the V gene TRBV5-1; 7 bases align to TRBD2. V gave up 4 bases and J gave up 1 base; unmatched junction bases: 9. The germline V gene encodes CDR1 SGHRS and CDR2 YFSETQ. There are 16 residues in the CDR3. The CDR3 spells CASSGGGGAGTDTQYF. The CDR3 DNA reads TGCGCCAGCAGCGGGGGGGGAGGTGCTGGCACAGATACGCAGTATTTT.

The chain has TRBV7-2 and TRBJ2-3, with 7 positions matching TRBD2. Germline-derived CDR1 and CDR2 are SGHTA and FQGNSA. After removal of 5 bases from V and 5 bases from J, the junction contained 13 bases not matched to a gene. The CDR3 extends over 16 amino acids. CDR3 sequence reads: CASSPPRAGVGDTQYF. In DNA, the CDR3 is TGTGCCAGCAGCCCCCCAAGGGCGGGGGTGGGAGATACGCAGTATTTT.

J is TRBJ2-5 and V is TRBV5-4; 7 bases are a match to TRBD2. CDR3 size: 15 residues. Per the germline V gene, CDR1 is SGHNT and CDR2 is YYREEE (reference sequence). V gave up 6 bases and J gave up 4 bases; unmatched junction bases: 12. This CDR3 is CASTPGRVGAETQYF. In DNA, the CDR3 is TGTGCCAGCACCCCGGGGAGGGTTGGGGCAGAGACCCAGTACTTC.

J is TRBJ2-7 and V is TRBV7-2; the match to TRBD2 covers 7 bases. CDR1 and CDR2 from the germline V gene are SGHTA and FQGNSA. This CDR3 comprises 15 residues. The trim removed 5 bases at V and 6 bases at J, leaving 13 bases unmatched. For the CDR3, the DNA is TGTGCCAGCAGCCCCTTAGTCGGGGGGTTCGGCGAGCAGTACGTC. Protein sequence: CASSPLVGGFGEQYV.

J is TRBJ2-1 and V is TRBV4-1; the match to TRBD2 covers 7 bases. The CDR3 contains 16 residues. J was trimmed by 1 base and V by 4 bases; bases with no gene match: 7. CDR1 is MGHRA, CDR2 YSYEKL, per germline. CDR3 sequence: CASSPAGHGSYNEQFF. The CDR3 coding sequence is TGCGCCAGCAGCCCAGCGGGGCATGGGTCCTACAATGAGCAGTTCTTC.

The rearrangement joins TRBV28 to TRBJ1-1; D unresolved. The germline CDR1 and CDR2 sequences are MDHEN and SYDVKM. Trimming removed 7 bases from V and 4 bases from J, with 13 bases in between. The CDR3 is 13 amino acids. The CDR3 loop is CASTLNAATEAFF. The CDR3, as DNA: TGTGCCAGCACCCTCAATGCGGCCACTGAAGCTTTCTTT.

The CDR3 loop is CASSVGGVMSPLHF. CDR3 bases: TGTGCCAGCAGTGTAGGGGGCGTTATGTCACCCCTCCACTTT. The chain carries TRBV25-1 and TRBJ1-6; the match to TRBD1 covers 7 bases. Germline CDR1 and CDR2: MGHDK and SYGVNS. V lost 4 bases and J lost 10; bases outside the gene matches: 7. This CDR3 contains 14 residues. Using reference TRBV25-1 and TRBJ1-6 for the parts outside the CDR3, the full variable domain is EADIYQTPRYLVIGTGKKITLECSQTMGHDKMYWYQQDPGMELHLIHYSYGVNSTEKGDLSSESTVSRIRTEHFPLTLESARPSHTSQYLCASSVGGVMSPLHFGNGTRLTVT.

CDR3 in amino acids: CSVGGGAGTDTQYF. DNA of the CDR3: TGCAGCGTTGGGGGCGGGGCCGGCACAGATACGCAGTATTTT. The V call is TRBV29-1, the J call TRBJ2-3; a weak D match, TRBD2 (6 bases). The CDR3 consists of 14 residues. V was pared by 4 bases and J by 1 base, with 12 bases between. Germline CDR1 SQVTM, CDR2 ANQGSEA.

The gene calls are TRBV6-4 and TRBJ2-2, with D perhaps matching TRBD1 (6 bases). V gave up 0 bases and J gave up 6 bases, with 11 bases separating them. Germline V gene lookup returns CDR1 MRHNA and CDR2 SNTAGT. This CDR3 is built from 15 residues. The CDR3 region is CASSDSGARAGELFF. The CDR3 nucleotides read TGTGCCAGCAGTGACTCGGGGGCGCGGGCCGGGGAGCTGTTTTTT.

This sequence joins TRBV2 and TRBJ1-2, with D maybe TRBD1 (6 bases). With 9 bases removed from V and 0 bases from J, the gap between germline ends came to 11 bases. The germline CDR1 and CDR2 sequences are SNHLY and FYNNEI. CDR3 length equals 13 residues. The CDR3 protein is CASHRAPNYGYTF. For the CDR3, the DNA is TGTGCCAGTCACAGGGCTCCTAACTATGGCTACACCTTC.

This clone was observed once. The CDR3 coding sequence is TGTGCCAGCAGCGCCGGGGACAGCCTCAATCAGCCCCAGCATTTT. Translating it yields CASSAGDSLNQPQHF. The rearrangement joins TRBV2 to TRBJ1-5; 7 positions match TRBD1. V shed 6 bases, J shed 3 bases, and the junction held 8 bases outside the gene matches. Looked up from germline, CDR1 is SNHLY and CDR2 is FYNNEI. The length of the CDR3 is 15 residues.

This clone has a handful of counts. The rearrangement links TRBV19 to TRBJ2-5, with no clear D. Looked up from germline, CDR1 is LNHDA and CDR2 is SQIVND (reference sequence). Trimming left V 1 base short and J 4 bases short, with 13 bases between. This CDR3 is built from 15 residues. Written as DNA, the CDR3 is TGTGCCAGTAGTATAGGTAATAGCCTGGGAGAGACCCAGTACTTC. Its translation: CASSIGNSLGETQYF.

This sequence joins TRBV5-1 and TRBJ1-2; 8 bases fit TRBD1. CDR1 SGHRS and CDR2 YFSETQ come from the germline V gene. J gave up 4 bases and V 4 bases, and 6 bases lay outside the gene matches. This CDR3 region has 14 residues. The CDR3: CASSGGQAFYGYTF. CDR3 sequence (DNA): TGCGCCAGCAGCGGGGGACAGGCTTTCTATGGCTACACCTTC.

This clone was seen only a few times. The rearrangement joins TRBV19 to TRBJ1-6, with a tentative D call TRBD1 (5 bases). Trimming removed 7 bases from V and 6 bases from J, with 13 bases in between. There are 14 residues in the CDR3. Per germline, CDR1 LNHDA and CDR2 SQIVND (reference sequence). The CDR3 loop is CASNDYGGNSPLHF. The CDR3 DNA reads as TGTGCCAGTAACGATTACGGGGGTAATTCACCCCTCCACTTT.

J is TRBJ2-1 and V is TRBV3-1 (or the pseudogene TRBV3-2); 8 nucleotides line up with TRBD2. J gave up 2 bases and V 4 bases, and 7 bases lay outside the gene matches. The V gene's germline CDR1 is LGHDT and CDR2 YNNKEL (reference sequence). The CDR3 sequence is 16 residues long. CDR3 nucleotide sequence: TGTGCCAGCAGCCTCATTAGCGGGGTTACCTACAATGAGCAGTTCTTC. It yields the protein CASSLISGVTYNEQFF.

This clone came up once. The genes are TRBV9 and TRBJ2-6, with D perhaps matching TRBD1 (5 bases). Looked up from germline, CDR1 is SGDLS and CDR2 is YYNGEE. V shed 1 base and J shed 2 bases, with 7 bases lying between them. The CDR3 contains 15 residues. The CDR3 nucleotides are TGTGCCAGCAGCGTATTGACAGCTGGGGCCAACGTCCTGACTTTC. Its translation: CASSVLTAGANVLTF.

This clone was recorded many times. The chain links TRBV18 to TRBJ2-7; 8 positions match TRBD1. Germline loops: CDR1 KGHSH, CDR2 LQKENI. V trimming: 4 bases; J trimming: 3 bases; junction bases outside the gene matches: 2. CDR3 length: 13 residues. In nucleotides, the CDR3 is TGTGCCAGCTCACTGACAGGGGTCTACGAGCAGTACGTC. It specifies CASSLTGVYEQYV.

This clone was detected only a few times. This rearrangement joins TRBV2 to TRBJ1-2, with TRBD1 matching 8 bases. There are 14 residues in the CDR3. V trimming: 4 bases; J trimming: 7 bases; junction bases outside the gene matches: 8. Per germline, CDR1 SNHLY and CDR2 FYNNEI. The CDR3 reads CASSVGQGALGYTF. The CDR3 nucleotides read TGTGCCAGCAGTGTCGGGCAGGGGGCGCTTGGCTACACCTTC.